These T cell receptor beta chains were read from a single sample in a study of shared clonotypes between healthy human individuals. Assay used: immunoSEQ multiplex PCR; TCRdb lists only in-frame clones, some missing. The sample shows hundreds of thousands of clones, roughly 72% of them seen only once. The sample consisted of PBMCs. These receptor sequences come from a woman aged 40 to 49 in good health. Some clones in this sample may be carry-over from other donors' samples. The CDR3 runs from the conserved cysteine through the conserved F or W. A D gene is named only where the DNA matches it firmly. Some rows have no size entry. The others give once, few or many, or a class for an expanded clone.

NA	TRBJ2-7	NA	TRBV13	TGTGCCAGCAGCTTGTCTTACGAGCAGTACTTC	CASSLSYEQYF
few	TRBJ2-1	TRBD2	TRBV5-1	TGCGCCAGCAGCTTGACCGGCGGGAGCGGAGTTGATGAGCAGTTCTTC	CASSLTGGSGVDEQFF
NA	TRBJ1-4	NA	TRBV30	TGTGCCTGGAGTGGGGGTTATAATGAAAAACTGTTTTTT	CAWSGGYNEKLFF
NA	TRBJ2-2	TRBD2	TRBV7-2	TGTGCCAGCAGCATAGCGGGGGCGAACACCGGGGAGCTGTTTTTT	CASSIAGANTGELFF
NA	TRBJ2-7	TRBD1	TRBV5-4	TGTGCCAGCAGGCGGACAGGGGGATCCTACGAGCAGTACTTC	CASRRTGGSYEQYF
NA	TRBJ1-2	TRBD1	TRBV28	TGTGCCAGCAGTTTGACAGGGGACAACTATGGCTACACCTTC	CASSLTGDNYGYTF
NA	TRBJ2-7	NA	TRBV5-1	TGCGCCAGCAGCTTGGTGGGCCTAGGGTCCGAGCAGTACTTC	CASSLVGLGSEQYF
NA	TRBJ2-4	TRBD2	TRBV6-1	TGTGCCAGCAATGAAGAGGGCGGGAGGGCTCCAAAATTGGGTCTGGCCAAAAACATTCAGTACTTC	CASNEEGGRAPKLGLAKNIQYF
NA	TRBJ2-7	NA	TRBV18	TGTGCCAGCTCACCAGGGTTGGAAACCTACGAGCAGTACTTC	CASSPGLETYEQYF
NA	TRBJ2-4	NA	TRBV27	TGTGCCAGCAGTCTCCGACCCTATCCCCTAGCCAAAAACATTCAGTACTTC	CASSLRPYPLAKNIQYF
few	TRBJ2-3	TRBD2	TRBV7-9	TGTGCCAGCAGCCCCGTTAGCGGGGCCTTCACAGATACGCAGTATTTT	CASSPVSGAFTDTQYF
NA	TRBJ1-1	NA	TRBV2	TGTGCCAGCAGTGGGGGACCGGACCTTGAAGCTTTCTTT	CASSGGPDLEAFF
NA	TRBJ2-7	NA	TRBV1	TGCACCAGCAGCCCCGCTACCGTATCCTACGAGCAGTACTTC	CTSSPATVSYEQYF
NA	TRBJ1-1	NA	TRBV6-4	TGTGCCAGCAGGCGGGGTACCGACACTGAAGCTTTCTTT	CASRRGTDTEAFF
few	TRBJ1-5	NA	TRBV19	TGTGCCAGTAGTATCACGGTTCAGCCCCAGCATTTT	CASSITVQPQHF
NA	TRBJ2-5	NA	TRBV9	TGTGCCAGCAGCCCTAGAGGGGGGCGAGAGACCCAGTACTTC	CASSPRGGRETQYF
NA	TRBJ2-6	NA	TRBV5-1	TGCGCCAGCGGCCCAGCGGAAAGCTCTGGGGCCAACGTCCTGACTTTC	CASGPAESSGANVLTF
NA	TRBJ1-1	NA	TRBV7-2	TGTGCCAGCAGCTTAGCCGGGGGCGGGAACACTGAAGCTTTCTTT	CASSLAGGGNTEAFF
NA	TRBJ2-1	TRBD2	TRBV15	TGTGCCACCGACCGGGGCGGGAGGGATAAAACCAACTTCTACAATGAGCAGTTCTTC	CATDRGGRDKTNFYNEQFF
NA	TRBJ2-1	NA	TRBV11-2	TGTGCCAGCAGCTTTACTCGACGTAGCTCCTACAATGAGCAGTTCTTC	CASSFTRRSSYNEQFF
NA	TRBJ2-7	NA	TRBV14	TGTGCCAGCAGCCAGCAGAGCGGTTCCTACGAGCAGTACTTC	CASSQQSGSYEQYF
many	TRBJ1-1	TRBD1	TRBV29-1	TGCAGCGTCATGCGGGACAGGGGAACTGAAGCTTTCTTT	CSVMRDRGTEAFF
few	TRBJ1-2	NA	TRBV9	TGTGCCAGCAGCGTAGAATCAGGATTATATGGCTACACCTTC	CASSVESGLYGYTF
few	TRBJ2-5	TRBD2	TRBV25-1	TGTGCCAGTCGTACTAGCGGCCAAGAGACCCAGTACTTC	CASRTSGQETQYF
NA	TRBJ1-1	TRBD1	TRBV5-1	TGCGCCAGCAGCCCCACAACAGGGGGCATGAACACTGAAGCTTTCTTT	CASSPTTGGMNTEAFF
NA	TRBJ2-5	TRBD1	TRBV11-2	TGTGCCAGCAGCTTAAGGGGGGACAGGGGATTGGAGACCCAGTACTTC	CASSLRGDRGLETQYF
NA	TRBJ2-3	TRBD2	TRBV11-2	TGTGCCAGCAGCTTAGGGGGACTAGCAGATACGCAGTATTTT	CASSLGGLADTQYF
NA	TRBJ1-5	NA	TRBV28	TGTGCCAGCAGTTTTCAGAGGCCCCATAGCAATCAGCCCCAGCATTTT	CASSFQRPHSNQPQHF
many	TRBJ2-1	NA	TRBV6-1	TGTGCCAGCAGTGTTCGAGAGGACAGCTCCTACAATGAGCAGTTCTTC	CASSVREDSSYNEQFF
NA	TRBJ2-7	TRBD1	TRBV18	TGTGCCAGCTCACCGGGACAGGGTATTTTCGAGCAGTACTTC	CASSPGQGIFEQYF
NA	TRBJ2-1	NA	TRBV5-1	TGCGCCAGCAGCTTGGAGGTGAACTACAATGAGCAGTTCTTC	CASSLEVNYNEQFF
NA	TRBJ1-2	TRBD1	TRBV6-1	TGTGCCAGCAGTGAGGGCGAGGACAGGGCATTTGGCTACACCTTC	CASSEGEDRAFGYTF
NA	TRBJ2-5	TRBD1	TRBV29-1	TGCAGCGTTGAAGGCCCCGGGACAGGGCCTGGGGAGACCCAGTACTTC	CSVEGPGTGPGETQYF
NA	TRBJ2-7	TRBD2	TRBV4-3	TGCGCCAGCAGCCAAGTTAGCGGGGGCCTTGGCCGCTACGAGCAGTACTTC	CASSQVSGGLGRYEQYF
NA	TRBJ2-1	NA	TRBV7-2	TGTGCCAGCAGCTTAGCGCCCAGGGGATACAATGAGCAGTTCTTC	CASSLAPRGYNEQFF
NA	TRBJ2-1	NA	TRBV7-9	TGTGCCAGCAGCAACTACAGTGAGCAGTTCTTC	CASSNYSEQFF
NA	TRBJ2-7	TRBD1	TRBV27	TGTGCCAGCAGTTTATTCCAGGGGGCCTACGAGCAGTACTTC	CASSLFQGAYEQYF
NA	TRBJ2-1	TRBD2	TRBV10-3	TGTGCCATCAGTGAGTCGATGGGCGGGAGGGCCTACAATGAGCAGTTCTTC	CAISESMGGRAYNEQFF
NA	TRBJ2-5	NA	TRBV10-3	TGTGCCATCGGCCCCGGAGTCGCAAACCAAGAGACCCAGTACTTC	CAIGPGVANQETQYF
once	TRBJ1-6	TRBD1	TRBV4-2	TGTGCCAGCAGCCAGGACAGGGGAGGTGATTCACCCCTCCACTTT	CASSQDRGGDSPLHF
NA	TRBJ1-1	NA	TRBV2	TGTGCCAGCAGTGTAGGGGGGACCATGAACACTGAAGCTTTCTTT	CASSVGGTMNTEAFF
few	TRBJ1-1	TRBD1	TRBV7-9	TGTGCCACTAGGGGGCGCGGGACTGAAGCTTTCTTT	CATRGRGTEAFF
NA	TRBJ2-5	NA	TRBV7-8	TGTGCCAGCAGCTCCCCTTATACAGGGAAACAAGAGACCCAGTACTTC	CASSSPYTGKQETQYF
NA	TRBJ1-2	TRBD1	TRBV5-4	TGTGCCAGCCATTACACAGGGGGCGCCCCCTATGGCTACACCTTC	CASHYTGGAPYGYTF
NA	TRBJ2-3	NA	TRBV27	TGTGCCAGCAGTCCCGACAGGAACACAGATACGCAGTATTTT	CASSPDRNTDTQYF
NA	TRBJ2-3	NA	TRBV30	TGTGCCTGGAGCCCTTTCCTCGGTAGGGCGGACCTCGGGGATACGCAGTACTTT	CAWSPFLGRADLGDTQYF
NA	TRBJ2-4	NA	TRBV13	TGTGCCAGCAGCTCCCAGGGACCAACCATAAACATTCAGTACTTC	CASSSQGPTINIQYF
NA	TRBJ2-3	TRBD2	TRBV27	TGTGCCAGCAGTTCCGCCGGTACTAGCGGCACAGATACGCAGTATTTT	CASSSAGTSGTDTQYF
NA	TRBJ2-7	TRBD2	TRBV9	TGTGCCAGCAGCGCACCGGGACTAGCGGGACTACGGGAGCAGTACTTC	CASSAPGLAGLREQYF
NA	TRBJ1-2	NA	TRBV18	TGTGCCAGCTCAGAGGGGCAATTGGGCTATGGCTACACCTTC	CASSEGQLGYGYTF